The 3 T cell receptor beta chains in this list originate from one sample, sequenced in a study of blood T cell repertoires in COVID-19. TCRdb's copy holds only in-frame clones and misses some; the assay was immunoSEQ multiplex PCR. The sample records about 300,000 clones, around 88% being singletons. The sequenced material came from peripheral blood. All receptors come from a woman in her twenties or thirties who had recovered from COVID-19.

This clone was seen only a few times. CDR3 amino acids: CASSYQGPTEAFF. CDR3 DNA sequence: TGTGCCAGCAGTTACCAGGGCCCCACTGAAGCTTTCTTT. The V gene is TRBV12-3 or TRBV12-4, the J gene TRBJ1-1, with a possible D match to TRBD1 (5 bases). The CDR3 consists of 13 residues. The V end lost 4 bases, the J end lost 4 bases, and 10 bases lay between the germline ends.

This clone was seen only a few times. The J gene is TRBJ2-3, the V gene TRBV5-1, with 12 bases fitting TRBD2. Trimming cost V 7 bases and J 4 bases; bases outside gene matches: 7. Germline V gives CDR1 SGHRS, CDR2 YFSETQ. There are 15 residues in the CDR3. CDR3 nucleotide sequence: TGCGCCAGCGGCGTGACTAGCGGGGGTCCAGATACGCAGTATTTT. As protein: CASGVTSGGPDTQYF.

J is TRBJ2-3 and V is TRBV10-3, with 7 bases fitting TRBD2. Germline V gives CDR1 ENHRY, CDR2 SYGVKD. The V and J ends lost 2 bases and 2 bases, in that order; junction bases with no gene match: 4. The CDR3 runs to 15 residues. The CDR3 sequence is CAISEGSGYTDTQYF. The CDR3 DNA reads TGTGCCATCAGTGAGGGTAGCGGGTACACAGATACGCAGTATTTT.